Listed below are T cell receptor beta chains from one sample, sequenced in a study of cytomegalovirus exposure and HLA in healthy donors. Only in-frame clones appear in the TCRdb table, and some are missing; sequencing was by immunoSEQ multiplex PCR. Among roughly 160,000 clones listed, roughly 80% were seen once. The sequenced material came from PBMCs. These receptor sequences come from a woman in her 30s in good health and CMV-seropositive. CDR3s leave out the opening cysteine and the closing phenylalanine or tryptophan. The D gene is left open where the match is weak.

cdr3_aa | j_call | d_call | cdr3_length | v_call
ASRLQGHNEQF | TRBJ2-1 | - | 11 | TRBV5-1
ASSVDQNGGGSYQPQH | TRBJ1-5 | - | 16 | TRBV9
ASSPTGSETQY | TRBJ2-5 | - | 11 | TRBV5-1
ASGFILGPGGTNPYEQY | TRBJ2-7 | - | 17 | TRBV12-5
ASSTGQASFYGYT | TRBJ1-2 | TRBD1 | 13 | TRBV5-4
ASSTWTSGGAYNEQF | TRBJ2-1 | TRBD2 | 15 | TRBV7-2
ASTGSGNTIY | TRBJ1-3 | - | 10 | TRBV6-6
ASSPRTGRTDTQY | TRBJ2-3 | TRBD1 | 13 | TRBV4-1
ASSITDRVGELF | TRBJ2-2 | TRBD1 | 12 | TRBV19
ASGQTILAGGQGDTQY | TRBJ2-3 | TRBD2 | 16 | TRBV12-5
ASSLEGTNEQF | TRBJ2-1 | - | 11 | TRBV5-1
ASSPNTGDGYGYT | TRBJ1-2 | TRBD1 | 13 | TRBV4-1
AISAEGATYNSPLH | TRBJ1-6 | - | 14 | TRBV10-3
ASSLRGGTGDTQY | TRBJ2-3 | TRBD2 | 13 | TRBV9
ASSYPRVNQPQH | TRBJ1-5 | - | 12 | TRBV6-6
ASRAGPGGAYNEQF | TRBJ2-1 | TRBD1 | 14 | TRBV5-1
ASSTDRDSFNEKLF | TRBJ1-4 | TRBD1 | 14 | TRBV7-2
ASRSSGTGDFGEKLF | TRBJ1-4 | TRBD1 | 15 | TRBV28
ASKGQGHTGELF | TRBJ2-2 | TRBD1 | 12 | TRBV9
ASSLGVAAGHQPQH | TRBJ1-5 | - | 14 | TRBV11-2
ASSLPGVGVNGYT | TRBJ1-2 | - | 13 | TRBV2
ASSVSQGGGYGYT | TRBJ1-2 | TRBD1 | 13 | TRBV9
ASSVGGDGGRQPQH | TRBJ1-5 | - | 14 | TRBV9
ASSLFPQDSGANVLT | TRBJ2-6 | - | 15 | TRBV11-2
ASSPPTLRYYGYT | TRBJ1-2 | - | 13 | TRBV18
ASSVQTGGGTEAF | TRBJ1-1 | - | 13 | TRBV9
ASSSRRLGARETQY | TRBJ2-5 | - | 14 | TRBV5-6
ASSLGTSGATDTQY | TRBJ2-3 | TRBD2 | 14 | TRBV19
ASSLGQAYGEQY | TRBJ2-7 | TRBD1 | 12 | TRBV27
ASRSPARQGVHEQY | TRBJ2-7 | TRBD1 | 14 | TRBV5-1
ASSLGNLEQY | - | - | 10 | TRBV5-1
ASSFISGANEKLF | TRBJ1-4 | - | 13 | TRBV5-1
ASSLAYSGGLETQY | TRBJ2-5 | TRBD2 | 14 | TRBV7-2
ASSQGMGGEAF | TRBJ1-1 | - | 11 | TRBV14
ASSPVGQGLSYEQY | TRBJ2-7 | TRBD1 | 14 | TRBV18
ASSPGRARAEAF | TRBJ1-1 | - | 12 | TRBV7-8
ASSGAQKSTDTQY | TRBJ2-3 | - | 13 | TRBV19
ASTIGLARKPHGELF | TRBJ2-2 | TRBD2 | 15 | TRBV7-8
ASSHRRGRGPGNTGELF | TRBJ2-2 | TRBD1 | 17 | TRBV19
ASSIYLDRPNTEAF | TRBJ1-1 | - | 14 | TRBV19
ASSLVGGGTTDTQY | TRBJ2-3 | - | 14 | TRBV5-1
ASSSAAAGDQPQH | TRBJ1-5 | - | 13 | TRBV7-9
ASSPGTPQPQH | TRBJ1-5 | - | 11 | TRBV18
AISEPQGGVKIGTEAF | TRBJ1-1 | - | 16 | TRBV10-3
ASSPRLAGEQY | TRBJ2-7 | TRBD2 | 11 | TRBV7-2
ASRQGRHTEAF | TRBJ1-1 | TRBD1 | 11 | TRBV19
ASSLLTGDRNQPQH | TRBJ1-5 | TRBD1 | 14 | TRBV5-6
ASSSREGVTRNQPQH | TRBJ1-5 | - | 15 | TRBV4-1
ASGFTGVSNEQF | TRBJ2-1 | TRBD1 | 12 | TRBV12-5
ASSLNAGGVSGELF | TRBJ2-2 | TRBD2 | 14 | TRBV7-3
ASSKRDSYGYT | TRBJ1-2 | - | 11 | TRBV4-2
ASSITGGAYTEAF | TRBJ1-1 | TRBD1 | 13 | TRBV7-9
ASSSRQGYTEAF | TRBJ1-1 | TRBD1 | 12 | TRBV5-4
ASRQAGGQIDTQY | TRBJ2-3 | TRBD2 | 13 | TRBV6-6
ASTEEPGTEAF | TRBJ1-1 | - | 11 | TRBV9
SASHRSDAF | TRBJ1-1 | - | 9 | TRBV20-1
ASSGLASTDTQY | TRBJ2-3 | TRBD2 | 12 | TRBV5-6
ASSRREGLEAF | TRBJ1-1 | - | 11 | TRBV27
ASSFAGTGNEQY | TRBJ2-7 | TRBD1 | 12 | TRBV11-2
ASSPGTSGGSIFSTDTQY | TRBJ2-3 | TRBD2 | 18 | TRBV9